The 8 T cell receptor beta chains below come from one sample, sequenced in a study of blood T cell repertoires in COVID-19. TCRdb's table, derived via immunoSEQ multiplex PCR, lists solely in-frame clones and lacks some. This table has 130,000 to 150,000 clones, approximately 92% appearing once. Sequencing was performed on peripheral blood. The receptors come from a woman aged 55-70 years with active COVID-19.

The table lists this clone with a few counts. The chain recombines TRBV5-6 with TRBJ2-1, with D possibly matching TRBD2 (5 bases). CDR3 size: 15 residues. CDR1 is SGHDT, CDR2 YYEEEE, per germline. V gave up 0 bases and J gave up 5 bases, with 12 bases separating them. CDR3 coding DNA: TGTGCCAGCAGCTTGGAACAGTATAGCGACAATGAGCAGTTCTTC. The encoded protein is CASSLEQYSDNEQFF.

V gene TRBV5-1 combines with J gene TRBJ2-1, with 9 bases lining up with TRBD2. J gave up 5 bases and V 0 bases, and 0 bases lay outside the gene matches. CDR3 size: 14 residues. Germline loops: CDR1 SGHRS, CDR2 YFSETQ. DNA for the CDR3: TGCGCCAGCAGCTTGGCTAGCGGGAACAATGAGCAGTTCTTC. Translating it yields CASSLASGNNEQFF.

The V call is TRBV11-2, the J call TRBJ2-7, with no clear D. V dropped 5 bases and J dropped 2 bases, with 19 bases sitting between them. This CDR3 region has 16 residues. Germline assignment: CDR1 SGHAT and CDR2 FQNNGV. In nucleotides, the CDR3 is TGTGCCAGCAGCCCCAGCGTCCTAATACGAGCCTACGAGCAGTACTTC. Its translation: CASSPSVLIRAYEQYF.

The CDR3 here is CASSPGQNTEAFF. DNA for the CDR3: TGTGCCAGCAGTCCCGGACAGAACACTGAAGCTTTCTTT. This sequence joins TRBV12-3 or TRBV12-4 and TRBJ1-1; D might be TRBD1 (5 bases). The ends were cut back, 5 bases at V and 1 base at J, with 8 bases in the middle. The CDR3 contains 13 residues.

V usage is TRBV7-9 and J usage is TRBJ2-3; possibly TRBD2 for D (5 bases). Looked up from germline, CDR1 is SEHNR and CDR2 is FQNEAQ (reference sequence). V lost 2 bases and J 7 bases, leaving 13 bases between the germline ends. The CDR3 runs 14 residues. CDR3 sequence (DNA): TGTGCCAGCAGCTTAAAAGGCGGGTTCCATACGCAGTATTTT. This sequence encodes CASSLKGGFHTQYF. Filled out from reference TRBV7-9 and TRBJ2-3, the complete variable domain reads DTGVSQNPRHKITKRGQNVTFRCDPISEHNRLYWYRQTLGQGPEFLTYFQNEAQLEKSRLLSDRFSAERPKGSFSTLEIQRTEQGDSAMYLCASSLKGGFHTQYFGPGTRLTVL.

This clone was seen a handful of times. This chain joins TRBV5-1 and TRBJ1-2; tentatively, D is TRBD1 (5 bases). The CDR3 has 15 residues. Germline loops: CDR1 SGHRS, CDR2 YFSETQ. Trimming removed 5 bases at V and 2 bases at J, with 16 bases between. CDR3 in DNA: TGCGCCAGCAGGTCGGTTTACACAGGAAACTATGGCTACACCTTC. It yields the protein CASRSVYTGNYGYTF.

The chain links TRBV19 to TRBJ1-1; maybe TRBD1 (5 bases). V lost 9 bases and J 2 bases, leaving 22 bases between the germline ends. This CDR3 contains 16 residues. Germline CDR1 reads LNHDA; CDR2 reads SQIVND (reference sequence). The CDR3 coding sequence is TGTGCCAGCCGCGCTCAGGGATCTTCCCCCAACACTGAAGCTTTCTTT. Translation: CASRAQGSSPNTEAFF. The variable domain in full, completed from reference TRBV19 and TRBJ1-1, reads DGGITQSPKYLFRKEGQNVTLSCEQNLNHDAMYWYRQDPGQGLRLIYYSQIVNDFQKGDIAEGYSVSREKKESFPLTVTSAQKNPTAFYLCASRAQGSSPNTEAFFGQGTRLTVV.

The rearrangement joins TRBV5-4 to TRBJ2-7, with TRBD2 matching 9 bases. CDR3 length equals 19 residues. Trimming removed 5 bases from V and 2 bases from J; junction bases left unmatched: 20. The germline V gene has CDR1 SGHNT and CDR2 YYREEE (reference sequence). CDR3 DNA: TGTGCCAGCAGTTCAAGGTACGGTAGCGGGAGCCGCCAACCCTACGAGCAGTACTTC. This sequence encodes CASSSRYGSGSRQPYEQYF.